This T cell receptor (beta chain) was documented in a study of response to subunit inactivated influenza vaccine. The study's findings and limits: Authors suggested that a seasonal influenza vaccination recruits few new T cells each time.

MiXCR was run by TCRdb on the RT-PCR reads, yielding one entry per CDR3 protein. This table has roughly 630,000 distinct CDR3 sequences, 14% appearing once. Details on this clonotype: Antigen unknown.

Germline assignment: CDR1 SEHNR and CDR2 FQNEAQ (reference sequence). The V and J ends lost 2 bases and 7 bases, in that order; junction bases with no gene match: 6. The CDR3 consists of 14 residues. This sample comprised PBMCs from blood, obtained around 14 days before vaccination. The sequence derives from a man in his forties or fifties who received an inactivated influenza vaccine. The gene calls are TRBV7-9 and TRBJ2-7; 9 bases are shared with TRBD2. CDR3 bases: TGTGCCAGCAGCTTAATAGCGGGAGTCGGAGAGCAGTACTTC. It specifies CASSLIAGVGEQYF.